One and the same sample provided the 8 T cell receptor beta chains below, sequenced in a study of OX40 agonist ivuxolimab in advanced cancers. Generated by immunoSEQ multiplex PCR, the TCRdb table keeps only in-frame clones and is missing some. The table lists some 50,000 clones, approximately 86% of them singletons, with approximately 14% in the top ten. The source was CD4+ or CD8+ T cells sorted from blood, collected in a trial of the OX40 agonist ivuxolimab. The receptors here all came from an adult with an advanced solid tumor such as melanoma, head and neck, liver or kidney cancer.

This chain connects TRBV10-3 to TRBJ2-7; D may be TRBD2 (6 bases). This CDR3 has 20 amino acids. Germline CDR1 is ENHRY and CDR2 is SYGVKD. Trimming took off 0 bases at V and 3 bases at J, with 27 bases between the two ends. The chain's CDR3 is CAISESVGQGSGRGFYEQYF. The CDR3 nucleotides are TGTGCCATCAGTGAGTCTGTGGGGCAGGGTTCCGGGCGGGGCTTCTACGAGCAGTACTTC.

The V gene is TRBV7-3, the J gene TRBJ2-3; the D gene is possibly TRBD1 (5 bases). The germline CDR1 and CDR2 sequences are SGHTA and FQGTGA. This CDR3 has 14 amino acids. V lost 2 bases and J 8 bases, leaving 14 bases between the germline ends. CDR3 in DNA: TGTGCCAGCAGCTTAGGGGCCGACAGTTTTACGCAGTATTTT. This translates into CASSLGADSFTQYF. The complete variable domain, with remaining parts taken from reference TRBV7-3 and TRBJ2-3, reads GAGVSQTPSNKVTEKGKYVELRCDPISGHTALYWYRQSLGQGPEFLIYFQGTGAADDSGLPNDRFFAVRPEGSVSTLKIQRTERGDSAVYLCASSLGADSFTQYFGPGTRLTVL.

The gene calls are TRBV11-2 and TRBJ1-1; D is unresolved. CDR3 length: 13 amino acids. In germline, CDR1 is SGHAT, CDR2 FQNNGV. V lost 2 bases and J 7 bases, leaving 11 bases between the germline ends. CDR3 sequence: CASSLILGLEAFF. CDR3 DNA: TGTGCCAGCAGCTTAATTCTAGGACTTGAAGCTTTCTTT. Filled out from reference TRBV11-2 and TRBJ1-1, the complete variable domain reads EAGVAQSPRYKIIEKRQSVAFWCNPISGHATLYWYQQILGQGPKLLIQFQNNGVVDDSQLPKDRFSAERLKGVDSTLKIQPAKLEDSAVYLCASSLILGLEAFFGQGTRLTVV.

The genes are TRBV7-9 and TRBJ2-7; D remains ambiguous. The V gene's germline CDR1 is SEHNR and CDR2 FQNEAQ (reference sequence). V dropped 1 base and J dropped 0 bases, with 13 bases sitting between them. There are 16 residues in the CDR3. CDR3 sequence (DNA): TGTGCCAGCAGCTTAGGTGGCAGCCGGAGCTCCTACGAGCAGTACTTC. This translates into CASSLGGSRSSYEQYF.

The chain uses TRBV5-4 and TRBJ1-1; no definite D call. The germline CDR1 and CDR2 sequences are SGHNT and YYREEE (reference sequence). With 3 bases removed from V and 2 bases from J, the gap between germline ends came to 14 bases. This CDR3 is built from 15 residues. The CDR3 loop is CASSSQRRSNTEAFF. Here the CDR3 DNA reads TGTGCCAGCAGCTCACAGCGGCGAAGCAACACTGAAGCTTTCTTT. The whole variable domain, filled in from reference TRBV5-4 and TRBJ1-1, reads ETGVTQSPTHLIKTRGQQVTLRCSSQSGHNTVSWYQQALGQGPQFIFQYYREEENGRGNFPPRFSGLQFPNYSSELNVNALELDDSALYLCASSSQRRSNTEAFFGQGTRLTVV.

The chain joins TRBV7-9 to TRBJ1-1; no reliable D call. Germline CDR1 and CDR2: SEHNR and FQNEAQ (reference sequence). The ends were cut back, 3 bases at V and 6 bases at J, with 17 bases in the middle. The CDR3 has 15 residues. As DNA, the CDR3 is TGTGCCAGCAGCTTTCCCGGGCCGATTTGGGCTGAAGCTTTCTTT. This sequence encodes CASSFPGPIWAEAFF.

A single count supports this clone. The genes are TRBV5-1 and TRBJ2-1; possibly TRBD1 for D (6 bases). Germline-derived CDR1 and CDR2 are SGHRS and YFSETQ. Trimming took off 0 bases at V and 1 base at J, with 14 bases between the two ends. The CDR3 consists of 17 residues. The CDR3 nucleotides are TGCGCCAGCAGCTTGGCACCCGGGACACTTTCCTACAATGAGCAGTTCTTC. This sequence encodes CASSLAPGTLSYNEQFF.

The chain recombines TRBV23-1 with TRBJ2-3; 8 nucleotides align to TRBD2. TRBV23-1 is designated an ORF whose function remains uncertain. This CDR3 contains 15 residues. J was trimmed by 0 bases and V by 11 bases; bases with no gene match: 10. The CDR3 loop is CAGPGGGRSTDTQYF. The CDR3 DNA reads TGCGCCGGCCCCGGGGGCGGGAGGAGCACAGATACGCAGTATTTT.